In its sample, the clone carrying this T cell receptor beta chain was seen once. Only in-frame clones appear in the TCRdb table, and some are missing; sequencing was by immunoSEQ multiplex PCR. The sample holds some 150,000 clones, approximately 96% seen once. This specimen comes from a study of control samples from healthy donors and cancer patients. This CDR3 contains 17 residues. Germline V lookup: CDR1 SGHNT, CDR2 YYREEE (reference sequence). Trimming removed 6 bases from V and 0 bases from J, with 21 bases in between. Sequences were obtained from blood. V and J are TRBV5-4 and TRBJ1-2; no clear D. The clonotype originates from a woman under 40 in good health. CDR3 loop: CASTPSGVGITNYGYTF. CDR3 nucleotides: TGTGCCAGCACCCCTTCCGGTGTGGGGATCACTAACTATGGCTACACCTTC. Complete variable domain (other parts from reference TRBV5-4 and TRBJ1-2): ETGVTQSPTHLIKTRGQQVTLRCSSQSGHNTVSWYQQALGQGPQFIFQYYREEENGRGNFPPRFSGLQFPNYSSELNVNALELDDSALYLCASTPSGVGITNYGYTFGSGTRLTVV.